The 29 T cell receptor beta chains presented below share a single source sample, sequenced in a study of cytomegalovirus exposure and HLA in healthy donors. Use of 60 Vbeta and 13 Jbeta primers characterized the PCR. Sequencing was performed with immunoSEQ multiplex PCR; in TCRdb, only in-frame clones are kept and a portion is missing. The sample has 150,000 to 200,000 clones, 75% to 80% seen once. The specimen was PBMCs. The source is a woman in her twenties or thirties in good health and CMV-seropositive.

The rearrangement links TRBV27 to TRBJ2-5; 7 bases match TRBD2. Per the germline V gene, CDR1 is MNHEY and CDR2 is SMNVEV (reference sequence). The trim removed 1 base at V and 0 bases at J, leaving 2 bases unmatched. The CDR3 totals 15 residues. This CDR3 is CASSLWRGNQETQYF. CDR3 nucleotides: TGTGCCAGCAGTTTATGGCGGGGGAACCAAGAGACCCAGTACTTC.

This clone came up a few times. CDR3 sequence: CASSLAPNTEAFF. The CDR3 nucleotides are TGTGCCAGCAGCTTAGCTCCTAACACTGAAGCTTTCTTT. This chain connects TRBV7-2 to TRBJ1-1; D gene uncertain. Trimming stripped 0 bases from V and 2 bases from J, with 4 bases between. Germline CDR1 is SGHTA and CDR2 is FQGNSA. This CDR3 has 13 residues.

The CDR3 loop is CASSQARDYEQYF. The CDR3 DNA reads TGTGCCAGCAGCCAGGCCCGGGACTACGAGCAGTACTTC. This chain uses TRBV4-2 with TRBJ2-7, with D perhaps TRBD2 (5 bases). The CDR3 is 13 residues long. Trimming took 3 bases from V and 3 from J, leaving 9 bases between them. Germline CDR1 and CDR2: LGHNA and YNFKEQ.

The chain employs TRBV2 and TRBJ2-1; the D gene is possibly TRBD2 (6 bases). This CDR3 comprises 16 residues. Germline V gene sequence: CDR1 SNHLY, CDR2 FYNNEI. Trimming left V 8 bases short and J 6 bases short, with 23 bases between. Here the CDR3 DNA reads TGTGCCAGCGTTAGTCCCACCTGGGGGGAGATCAATGAGCAGTTCTTC. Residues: CASVSPTWGEINEQFF.

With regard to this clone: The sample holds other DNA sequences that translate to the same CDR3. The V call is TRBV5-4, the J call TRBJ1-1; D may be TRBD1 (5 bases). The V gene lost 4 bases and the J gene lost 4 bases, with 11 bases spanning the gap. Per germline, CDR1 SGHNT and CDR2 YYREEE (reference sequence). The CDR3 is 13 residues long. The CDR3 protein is CASSPAGGTEAFF. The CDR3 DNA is TGTGCCAGCAGCCCTGCGGGGGGCACTGAAGCTTTCTTT.

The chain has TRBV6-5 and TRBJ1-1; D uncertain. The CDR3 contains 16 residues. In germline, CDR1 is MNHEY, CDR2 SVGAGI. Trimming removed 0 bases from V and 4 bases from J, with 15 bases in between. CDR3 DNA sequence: TGTGCCAGCAGTTACTCGCACCTTGGTGGGCCCACTGAAGCTTTCTTT. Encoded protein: CASSYSHLGGPTEAFF.

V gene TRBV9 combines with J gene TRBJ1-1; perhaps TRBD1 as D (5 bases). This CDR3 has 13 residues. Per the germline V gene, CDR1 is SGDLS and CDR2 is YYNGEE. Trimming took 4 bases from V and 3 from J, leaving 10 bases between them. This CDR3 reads CASSLGGDTEAFF. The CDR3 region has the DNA TGTGCCAGCAGCCTCGGAGGGGACACTGAAGCTTTCTTT. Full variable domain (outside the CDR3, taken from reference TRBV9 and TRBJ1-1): DSGVTQTPKHLITATGQRVTLRCSPRSGDLSVYWYQQSLDQGLQFLIQYYNGEERAKGNILERFSAQQFPDLHSELNLSSLELGDSALYFCASSLGGDTEAFFGQGTRLTVV.

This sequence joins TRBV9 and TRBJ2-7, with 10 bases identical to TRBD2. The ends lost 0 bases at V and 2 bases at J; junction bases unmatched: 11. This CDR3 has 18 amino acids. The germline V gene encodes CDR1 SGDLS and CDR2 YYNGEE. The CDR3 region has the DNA TGTGCCAGCAGCGTAGTTAGCGGGAGGCTTTCCTCCCCCTACGAGCAGTACTTC. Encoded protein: CASSVVSGRLSSPYEQYF.

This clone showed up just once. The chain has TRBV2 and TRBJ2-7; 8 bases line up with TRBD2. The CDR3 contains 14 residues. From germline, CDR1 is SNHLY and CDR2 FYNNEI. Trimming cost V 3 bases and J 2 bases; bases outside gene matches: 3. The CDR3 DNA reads TGTGCCAGCAGTGACGGGAGGGGGGCCTACGAGCAGTACTTC. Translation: CASSDGRGAYEQYF.

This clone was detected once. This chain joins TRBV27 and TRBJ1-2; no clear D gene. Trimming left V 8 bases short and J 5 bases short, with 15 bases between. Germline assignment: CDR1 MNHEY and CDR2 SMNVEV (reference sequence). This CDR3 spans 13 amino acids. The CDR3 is CASAPGYRYGYTF. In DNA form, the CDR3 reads TGTGCCAGCGCGCCGGGGTATAGGTATGGCTACACCTTC.

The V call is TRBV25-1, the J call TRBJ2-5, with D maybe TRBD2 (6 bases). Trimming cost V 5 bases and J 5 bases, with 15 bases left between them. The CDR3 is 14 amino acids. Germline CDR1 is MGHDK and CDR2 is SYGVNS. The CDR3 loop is CASSLHGTAETQYF. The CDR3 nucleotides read TGTGCCAGCAGTCTCCACGGGACTGCGGAGACCCAGTACTTC. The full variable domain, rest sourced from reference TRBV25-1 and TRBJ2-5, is EADIYQTPRYLVIGTGKKITLECSQTMGHDKMYWYQQDPGMELHLIHYSYGVNSTEKGDLSSESTVSRIRTEHFPLTLESARPSHTSQYLCASSLHGTAETQYFGPGTRLLVL.

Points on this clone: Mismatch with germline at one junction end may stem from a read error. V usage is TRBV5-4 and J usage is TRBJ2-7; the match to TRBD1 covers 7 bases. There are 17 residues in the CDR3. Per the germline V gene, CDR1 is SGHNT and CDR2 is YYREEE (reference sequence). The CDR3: CASSVYRDSTSSYERYF. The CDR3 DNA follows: TGTGCCAGCAGCGTCTACCGGGACAGTACAAGCTCCTACGAGCGGTACTTC.

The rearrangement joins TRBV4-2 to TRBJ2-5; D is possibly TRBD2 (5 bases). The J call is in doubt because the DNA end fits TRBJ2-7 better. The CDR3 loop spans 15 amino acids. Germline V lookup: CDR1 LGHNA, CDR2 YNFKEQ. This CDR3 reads CASSRSRAESYEQYF. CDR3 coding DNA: TGTGCCAGCAGCCGGTCGAGGGCGGAGTCCTACGAGCAGTACTTC.

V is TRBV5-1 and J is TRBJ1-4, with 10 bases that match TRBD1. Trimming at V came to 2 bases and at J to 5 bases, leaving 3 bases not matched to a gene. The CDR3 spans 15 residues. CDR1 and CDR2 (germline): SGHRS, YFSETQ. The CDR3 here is CASSLGTGANEKLFF. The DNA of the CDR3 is TGCGCCAGCAGCTTAGGGACAGGGGCCAATGAAAAACTGTTTTTT.

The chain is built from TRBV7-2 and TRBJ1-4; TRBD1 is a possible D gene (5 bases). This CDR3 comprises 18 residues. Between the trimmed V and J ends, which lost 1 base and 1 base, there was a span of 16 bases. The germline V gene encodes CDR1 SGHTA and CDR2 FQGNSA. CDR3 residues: CASSLGVSGVGTNEKLFF. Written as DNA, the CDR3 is TGTGCCAGCAGCTTAGGGGTATCGGGGGTAGGAACTAATGAAAAACTGTTTTTT.

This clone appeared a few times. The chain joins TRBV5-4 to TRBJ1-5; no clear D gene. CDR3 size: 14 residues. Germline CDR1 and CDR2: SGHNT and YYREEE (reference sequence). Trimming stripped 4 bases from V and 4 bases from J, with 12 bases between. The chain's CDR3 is CASSREGENQPQHF. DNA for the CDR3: TGTGCCAGCAGCCGGGAGGGAGAAAATCAGCCCCAGCATTTT.

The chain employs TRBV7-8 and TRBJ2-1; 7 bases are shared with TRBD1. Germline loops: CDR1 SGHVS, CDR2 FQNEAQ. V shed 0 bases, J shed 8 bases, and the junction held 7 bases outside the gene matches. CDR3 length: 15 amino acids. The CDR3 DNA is TGTGCCAGCAGCTTAGCCGGACAGGTCGTGGATGAGCAGTTCTTC. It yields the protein CASSLAGQVVDEQFF.

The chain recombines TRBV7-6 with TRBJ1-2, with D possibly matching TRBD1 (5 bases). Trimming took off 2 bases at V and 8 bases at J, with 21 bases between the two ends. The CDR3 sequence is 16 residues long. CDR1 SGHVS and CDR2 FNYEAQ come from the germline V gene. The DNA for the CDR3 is TGTGCCAGCAGCTTATCGAATCGTTTAGGAGGGGAGGGCTACACCTTC. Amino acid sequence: CASSLSNRLGGEGYTF.

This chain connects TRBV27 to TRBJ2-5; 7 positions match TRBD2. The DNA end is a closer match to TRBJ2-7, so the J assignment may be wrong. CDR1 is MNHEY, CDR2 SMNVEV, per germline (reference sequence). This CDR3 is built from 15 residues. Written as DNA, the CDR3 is TGTGCCAGCAGTAGTAGATGGGGGGGCTCCTACGAGCAGTACTTC. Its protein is CASSSRWGGSYEQYF.

CDR3 DNA: TGCGCCAGCAGCTTGGGGGACACCCTCTCCTACGAGCAGTACTTC. It encodes CASSLGDTLSYEQYF. This sequence joins TRBV5-1 and TRBJ2-7; TRBD1 might be the D (6 bases). The CDR3 loop spans 15 amino acids. V was pared by 0 bases and J by 0 bases, with 10 bases between. From germline, CDR1 is SGHRS and CDR2 YFSETQ.

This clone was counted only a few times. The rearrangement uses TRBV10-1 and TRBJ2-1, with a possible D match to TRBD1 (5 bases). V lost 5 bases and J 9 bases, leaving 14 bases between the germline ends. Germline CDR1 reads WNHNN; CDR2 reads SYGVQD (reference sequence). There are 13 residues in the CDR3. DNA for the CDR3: TGCGCCAGCAGTAGGACACCGGAAGGTGAGCAGTTCTTC. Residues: CASSRTPEGEQFF.

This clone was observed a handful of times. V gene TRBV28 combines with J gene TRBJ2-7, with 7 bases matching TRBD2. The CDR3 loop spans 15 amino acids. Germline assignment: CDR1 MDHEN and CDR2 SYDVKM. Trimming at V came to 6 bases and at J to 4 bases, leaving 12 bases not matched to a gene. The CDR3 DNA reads TGTGCCAGCAGAGAGCAGGGAGCTAGCGGATACGAGCAGTACTTC. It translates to CASREQGASGYEQYF.

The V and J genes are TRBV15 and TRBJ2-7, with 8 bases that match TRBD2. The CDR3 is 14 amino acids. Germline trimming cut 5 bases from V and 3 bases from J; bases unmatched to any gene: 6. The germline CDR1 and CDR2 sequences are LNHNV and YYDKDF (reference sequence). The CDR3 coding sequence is TGTGCCACCAGCGGGGGGGCGGGGGGCTACGAGCAGTACTTC. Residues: CATSGGAGGYEQYF.

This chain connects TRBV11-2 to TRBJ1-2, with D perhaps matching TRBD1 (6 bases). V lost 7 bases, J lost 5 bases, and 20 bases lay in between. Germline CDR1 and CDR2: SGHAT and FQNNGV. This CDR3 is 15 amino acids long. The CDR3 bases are TGTGCCAGCACCCTGAGGGCAGGGGTACCGTATGGCTACACCTTC. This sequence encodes CASTLRAGVPYGYTF.

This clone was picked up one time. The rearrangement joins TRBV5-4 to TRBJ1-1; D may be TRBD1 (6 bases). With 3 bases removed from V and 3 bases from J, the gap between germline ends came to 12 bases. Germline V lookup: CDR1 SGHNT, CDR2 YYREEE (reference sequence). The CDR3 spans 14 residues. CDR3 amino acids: CASSYLQGYTEAFF. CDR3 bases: TGTGCCAGCAGCTATTTACAGGGATACACTGAAGCTTTCTTT.

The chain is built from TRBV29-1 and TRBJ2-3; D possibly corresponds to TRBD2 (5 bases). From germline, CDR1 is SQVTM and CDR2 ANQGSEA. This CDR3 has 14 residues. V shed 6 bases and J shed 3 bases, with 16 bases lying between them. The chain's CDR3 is CSVRAEGLTDTQYF. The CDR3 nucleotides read TGCAGCGTGAGAGCCGAGGGATTGACAGATACGCAGTATTTT.

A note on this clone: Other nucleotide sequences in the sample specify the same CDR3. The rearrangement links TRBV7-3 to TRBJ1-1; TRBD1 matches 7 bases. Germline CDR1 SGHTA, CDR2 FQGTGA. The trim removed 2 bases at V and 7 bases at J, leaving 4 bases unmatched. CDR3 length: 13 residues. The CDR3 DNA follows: TGTGCCAGCAGCTTAGGGCGGGACAGTGAAGCTTTCTTT. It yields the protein CASSLGRDSEAFF.

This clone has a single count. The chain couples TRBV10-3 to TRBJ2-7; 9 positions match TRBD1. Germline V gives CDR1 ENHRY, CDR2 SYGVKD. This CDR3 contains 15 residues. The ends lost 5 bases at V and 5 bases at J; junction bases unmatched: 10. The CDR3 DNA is TGTGCCATCAGTCGCCCGGGACAGGGTATCAACGAGCAGTACTTC. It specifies CAISRPGQGINEQYF.

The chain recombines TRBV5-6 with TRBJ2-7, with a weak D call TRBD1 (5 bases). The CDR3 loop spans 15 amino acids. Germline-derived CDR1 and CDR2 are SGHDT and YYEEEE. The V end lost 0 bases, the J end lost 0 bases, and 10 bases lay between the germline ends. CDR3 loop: CASSLGDRNSYEQYF. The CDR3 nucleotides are TGTGCCAGCAGCTTGGGAGACAGAAACTCCTACGAGCAGTACTTC.